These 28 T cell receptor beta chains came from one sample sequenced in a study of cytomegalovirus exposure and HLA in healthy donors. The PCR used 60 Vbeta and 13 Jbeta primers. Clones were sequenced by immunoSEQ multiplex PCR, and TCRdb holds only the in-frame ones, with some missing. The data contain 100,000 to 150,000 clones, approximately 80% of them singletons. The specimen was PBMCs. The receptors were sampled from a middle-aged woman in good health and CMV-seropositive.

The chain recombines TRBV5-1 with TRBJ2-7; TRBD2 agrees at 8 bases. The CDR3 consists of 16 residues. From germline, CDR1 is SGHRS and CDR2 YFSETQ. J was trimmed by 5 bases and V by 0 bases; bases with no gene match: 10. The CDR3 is CASSLAGGRSLDEQYF. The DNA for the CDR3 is TGCGCCAGCAGCTTGGCTGGCGGGAGGTCCCTTGACGAGCAGTACTTC.

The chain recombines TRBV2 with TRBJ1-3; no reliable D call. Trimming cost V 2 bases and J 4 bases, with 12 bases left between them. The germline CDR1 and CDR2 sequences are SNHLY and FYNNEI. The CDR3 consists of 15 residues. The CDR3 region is CASSERGSRGNTIYF. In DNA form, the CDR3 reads TGTGCCAGCAGTGAACGGGGAAGTCGGGGAAACACCATATATTTT.

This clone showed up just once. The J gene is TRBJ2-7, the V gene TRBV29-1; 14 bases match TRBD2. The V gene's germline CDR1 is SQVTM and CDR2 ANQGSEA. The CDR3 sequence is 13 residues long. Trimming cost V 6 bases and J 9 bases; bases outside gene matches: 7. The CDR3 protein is CSVTTSGRVAQYF. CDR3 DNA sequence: TGCAGCGTGACGACTAGCGGGAGGGTGGCGCAGTACTTC.

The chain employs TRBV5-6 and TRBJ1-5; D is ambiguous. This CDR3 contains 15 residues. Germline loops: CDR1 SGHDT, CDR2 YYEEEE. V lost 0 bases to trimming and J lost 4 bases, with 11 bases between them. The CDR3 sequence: CASSLGRLRNQPQHF. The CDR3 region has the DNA TGTGCCAGCAGCTTGGGCAGGCTAAGAAATCAGCCCCAGCATTTT.

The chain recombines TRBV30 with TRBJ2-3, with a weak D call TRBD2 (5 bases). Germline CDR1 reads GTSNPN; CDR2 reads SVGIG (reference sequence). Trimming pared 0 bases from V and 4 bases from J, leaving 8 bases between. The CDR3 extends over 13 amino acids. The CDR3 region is CAWSVGMADTQYF. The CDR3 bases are TGTGCCTGGAGTGTCGGGATGGCAGATACGCAGTATTTT.

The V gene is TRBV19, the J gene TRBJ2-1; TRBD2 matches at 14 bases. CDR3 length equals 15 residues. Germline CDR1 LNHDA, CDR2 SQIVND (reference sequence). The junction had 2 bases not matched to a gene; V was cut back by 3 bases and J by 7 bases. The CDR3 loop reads CASSMGLAGVNEQFF. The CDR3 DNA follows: TGTGCCAGTAGTATGGGACTAGCGGGAGTGAATGAGCAGTTCTTC.

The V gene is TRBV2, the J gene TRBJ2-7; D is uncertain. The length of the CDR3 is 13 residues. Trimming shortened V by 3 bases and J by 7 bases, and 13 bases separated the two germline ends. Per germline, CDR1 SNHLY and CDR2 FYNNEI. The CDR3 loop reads CASSEAIAGEQYF. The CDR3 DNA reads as TGTGCCAGCAGTGAGGCGATAGCCGGGGAGCAGTACTTC. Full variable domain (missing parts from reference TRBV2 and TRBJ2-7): EPEVTQTPSHQVTQMGQEVILRCVPISNHLYFYWYRQILGQKVEFLVSFYNNEISEKSEIFDDQFSVERPDGSNFTLKIRSTKLEDSAMYFCASSEAIAGEQYFGPGTRLTVT.

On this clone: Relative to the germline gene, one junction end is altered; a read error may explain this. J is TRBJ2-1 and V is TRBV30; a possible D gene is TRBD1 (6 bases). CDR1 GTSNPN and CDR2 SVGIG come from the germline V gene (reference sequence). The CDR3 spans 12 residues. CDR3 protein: CAWSVRDKEQFF. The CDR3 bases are TGTGCCTGGAGTGTCAGGGACAAAGAGCAGTTCTTC.

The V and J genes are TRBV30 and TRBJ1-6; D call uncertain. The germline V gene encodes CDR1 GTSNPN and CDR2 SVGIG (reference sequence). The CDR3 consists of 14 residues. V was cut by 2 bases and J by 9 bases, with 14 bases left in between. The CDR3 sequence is CAWSMEQIVSPLHF. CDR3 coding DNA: TGTGCCTGGAGTATGGAGCAGATTGTTTCACCCCTCCACTTT.

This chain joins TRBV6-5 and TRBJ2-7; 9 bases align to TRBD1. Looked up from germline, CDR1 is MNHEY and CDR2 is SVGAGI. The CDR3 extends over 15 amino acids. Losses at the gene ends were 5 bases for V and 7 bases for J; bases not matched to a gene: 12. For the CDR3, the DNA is TGTGCCAGCAGTCCGATCGGGACAGGGTTGGAAGAGCAGTACTTC. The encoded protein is CASSPIGTGLEEQYF.

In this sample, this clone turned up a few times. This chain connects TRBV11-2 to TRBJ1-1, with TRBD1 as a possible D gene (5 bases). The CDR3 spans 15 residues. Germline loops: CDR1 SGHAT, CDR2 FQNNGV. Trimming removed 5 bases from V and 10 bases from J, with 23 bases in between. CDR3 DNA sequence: TGTGCCAGCAGCCCGAATAGCCGGGGGACCGTAATAGCTTTCTTT. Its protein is CASSPNSRGTVIAFF.

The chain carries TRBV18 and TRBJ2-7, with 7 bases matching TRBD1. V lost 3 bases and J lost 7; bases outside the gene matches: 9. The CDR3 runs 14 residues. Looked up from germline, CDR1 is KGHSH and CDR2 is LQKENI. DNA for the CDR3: TGTGCCAGCTCACCGGGACAGCCCCGGGAAGAGCAGTACTTC. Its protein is CASSPGQPREEQYF.

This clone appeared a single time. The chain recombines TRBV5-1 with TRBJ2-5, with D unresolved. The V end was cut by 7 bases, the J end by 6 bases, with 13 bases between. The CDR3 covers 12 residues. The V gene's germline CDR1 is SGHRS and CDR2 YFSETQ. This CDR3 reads CASPETLQTQYF. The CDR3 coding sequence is TGCGCCAGCCCGGAGACTCTGCAGACCCAGTACTTC.

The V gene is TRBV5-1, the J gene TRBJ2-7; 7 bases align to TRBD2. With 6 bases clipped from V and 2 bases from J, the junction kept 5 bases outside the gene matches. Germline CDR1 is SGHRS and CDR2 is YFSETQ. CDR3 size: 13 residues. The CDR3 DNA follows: TGCGCCAGCACGACTAGCCCAACCTACGAGCAGTACTTC. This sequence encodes CASTTSPTYEQYF.

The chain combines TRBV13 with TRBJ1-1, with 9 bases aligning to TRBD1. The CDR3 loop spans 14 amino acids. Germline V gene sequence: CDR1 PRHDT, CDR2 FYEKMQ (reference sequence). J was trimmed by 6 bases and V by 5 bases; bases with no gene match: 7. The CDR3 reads CASSLPGQGAEAFF. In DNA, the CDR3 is TGTGCCAGCAGCCTCCCGGGACAGGGTGCTGAAGCTTTCTTT.

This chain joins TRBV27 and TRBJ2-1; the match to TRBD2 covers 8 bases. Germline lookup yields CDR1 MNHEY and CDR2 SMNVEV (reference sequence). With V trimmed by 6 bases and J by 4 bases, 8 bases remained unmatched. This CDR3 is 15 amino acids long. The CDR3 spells CASRPIAGQYNEQFF. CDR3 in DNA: TGTGCCAGCAGGCCAATAGCGGGACAATACAATGAGCAGTTCTTC.

Here the CDR3 DNA reads TGTGCCAGCAGCTGGGACAGGGTGAATTCACCCCTCCACTTT. It translates to CASSWDRVNSPLHF. This rearrangement joins TRBV11-2 to TRBJ1-6; 9 bases agree with TRBD1. J gave up 7 bases and V 4 bases, and 2 bases lay outside the gene matches. Germline V CDR1 and CDR2: SGHAT, FQNNGV. The CDR3 runs 14 residues.

The CDR3 loop reads CASSLSGDNGYTF. The DNA of the CDR3 is TGTGCCAGCAGTTTATCGGGGGATAATGGCTACACCTTC. The V gene is TRBV28, the J gene TRBJ1-2; the D gene is possibly TRBD1 (5 bases). The CDR3 extends over 13 amino acids. Germline V gene data show CDR1 as MDHEN and CDR2 as SYDVKM. V was shortened by 1 base and J by 6 bases, with 9 bases between the two germline ends.

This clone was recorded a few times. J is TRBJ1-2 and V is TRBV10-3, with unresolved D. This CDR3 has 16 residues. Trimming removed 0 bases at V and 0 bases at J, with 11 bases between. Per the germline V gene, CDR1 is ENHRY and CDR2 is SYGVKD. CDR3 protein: CAISESRDNANYGYTF. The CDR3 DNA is TGTGCCATCAGTGAGTCGAGAGACAATGCTAACTATGGCTACACCTTC.

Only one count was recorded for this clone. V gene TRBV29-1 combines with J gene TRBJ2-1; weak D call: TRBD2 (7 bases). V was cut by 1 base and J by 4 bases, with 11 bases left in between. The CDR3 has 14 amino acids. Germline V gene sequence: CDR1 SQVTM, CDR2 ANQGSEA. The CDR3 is CSVEGGREYNEQFF. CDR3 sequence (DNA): TGCAGCGTTGAAGGGGGGCGGGAGTACAATGAGCAGTTCTTC.

Written as DNA, the CDR3 is TGTGCCACCACGACCGGACAGGGCGGGTATGGCTACACCTTC. It is translated as CATTTGQGGYGYTF. The rearrangement joins TRBV6-1 to TRBJ1-2; 8 nucleotides agree with TRBD1. V lost 10 bases to trimming and J lost 5 bases; unmatched junction nucleotides: 12. This CDR3 region has 14 residues. Germline lookup yields CDR1 MNHNS and CDR2 SASEGT.

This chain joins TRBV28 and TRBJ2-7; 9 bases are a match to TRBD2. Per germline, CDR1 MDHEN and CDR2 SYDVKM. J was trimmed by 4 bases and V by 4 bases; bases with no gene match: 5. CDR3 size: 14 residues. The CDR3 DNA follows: TGTGCCAGCAGTTACCATAGCGGGAGTTACGAGCAGTACTTC. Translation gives CASSYHSGSYEQYF.

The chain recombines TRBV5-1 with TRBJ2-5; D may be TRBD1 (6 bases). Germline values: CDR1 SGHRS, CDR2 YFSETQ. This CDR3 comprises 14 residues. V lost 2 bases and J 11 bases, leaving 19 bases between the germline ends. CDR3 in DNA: TGCGCCAGCAGCTTACAGGGAAAGGTCGGAGAGCAGTACTTC. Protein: CASSLQGKVGEQYF.

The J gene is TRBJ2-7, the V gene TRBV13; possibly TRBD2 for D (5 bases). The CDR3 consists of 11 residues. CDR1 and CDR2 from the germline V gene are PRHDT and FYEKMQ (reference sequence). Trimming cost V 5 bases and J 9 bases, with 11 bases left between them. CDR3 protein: CASSHGERQYF. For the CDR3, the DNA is TGTGCCAGCAGCCATGGGGAGAGGCAGTACTTC. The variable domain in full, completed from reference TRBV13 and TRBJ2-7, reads AAGVIQSPRHLIKEKRETATLKCYPIPRHDTVYWYQQGPGQDPQFLISFYEKMQSDKGSIPDRFSAQQFSDYHSELNMSSLELGDSALYFCASSHGERQYFGPGTRLTVT.

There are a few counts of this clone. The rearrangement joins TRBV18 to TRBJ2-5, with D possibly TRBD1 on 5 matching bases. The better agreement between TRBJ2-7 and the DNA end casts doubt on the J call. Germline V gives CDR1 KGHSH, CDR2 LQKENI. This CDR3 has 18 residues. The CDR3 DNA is TGTGCCAGCTCACCACCGAAATCCCGACAGAACGGAGAATACGAGCAGTACTTC. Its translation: CASSPPKSRQNGEYEQYF.

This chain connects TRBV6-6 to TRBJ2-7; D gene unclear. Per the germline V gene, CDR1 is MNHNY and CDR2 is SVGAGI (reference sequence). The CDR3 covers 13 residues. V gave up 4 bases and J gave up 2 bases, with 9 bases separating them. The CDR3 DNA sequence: TGTGCCAGCAGTTCGTCACCTACCTACGAGCAGTACTTC. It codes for CASSSSPTYEQYF.

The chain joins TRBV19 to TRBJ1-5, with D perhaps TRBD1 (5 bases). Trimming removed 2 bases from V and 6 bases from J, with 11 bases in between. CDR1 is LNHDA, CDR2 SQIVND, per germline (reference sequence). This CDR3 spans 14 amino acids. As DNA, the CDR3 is TGTGCCAGTAGTATAAGGGGTCTGGGTCAGCCCCAGCATTTT. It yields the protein CASSIRGLGQPQHF.

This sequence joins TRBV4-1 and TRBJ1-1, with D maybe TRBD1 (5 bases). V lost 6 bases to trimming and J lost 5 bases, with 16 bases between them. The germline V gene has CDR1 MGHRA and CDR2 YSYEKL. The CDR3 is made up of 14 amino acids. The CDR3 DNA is TGCGCCAGCAGAAGCAAGGTCCAGGGTACTGAAGCTTTCTTT. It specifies CASRSKVQGTEAFF.